These 20 T cell receptor beta chains originate from one sample sequenced in a study of CD8 T cells in Susac syndrome. Reverse transcription of roughly 0.5 to 1 ug RNA was carried out with random hexamers. TCRdb processed the immunoSEQ multiplex PCR reads anew with MiXCR; each CDR3 protein has one entry. Altogether about 150,000 distinct CDR3 sequences are present, 95% to 96% being singletons, with the ten largest covering approximately 0.12%. Sequenced input: CD4+ T cells from PBMCs. The source of these receptors is a human donor with Susac syndrome.

The chain recombines TRBV2 with TRBJ1-6; maybe TRBD1 (5 bases). Between the trimmed V and J ends, which lost 2 bases and 4 bases, there was a span of 6 bases. Germline CDR1 SNHLY, CDR2 FYNNEI. The CDR3 has 14 residues. The CDR3 sequence: CASSEQGYNSPLHF. The CDR3 coding sequence is TGTGCCAGCAGTGAACAGGGTTATAATTCACCCCTCCACTTT.

J is TRBJ2-7 and V is TRBV28; the D is unclear. V lost 2 bases and J lost 7, with 9 bases in between. CDR1 and CDR2 from the germline V gene are MDHEN and SYDVKM. The CDR3 is 12 amino acids. The CDR3 loop is CASSLVTAEQYF. DNA of the CDR3: TGTGCCAGCAGTTTAGTCACGGCAGAGCAGTACTTC.

The V and J genes are TRBV20-1 and TRBJ2-7; D unresolved. V shed 0 bases and J shed 1 base, with 7 bases lying between them. The CDR3 runs 13 residues. Germline V CDR1 and CDR2: DFQATT, SNEGSKA (reference sequence). The CDR3 nucleotides are TGCAGTGCTAGAGATGACCGGTCCTACGAGCAGTACTTC. The encoded protein is CSARDDRSYEQYF.

This clonotype was found once. The V and J genes are TRBV27 and TRBJ1-2, with D unresolved. This CDR3 spans 13 amino acids. The V gene lost 4 bases and the J gene lost 8 bases, with 14 bases spanning the gap. CDR1 MNHEY and CDR2 SMNVEV come from the germline V gene (reference sequence). CDR3 in DNA: TGTGCCAGCAGTTCGGTAGAATCTAGGGGCTACACCTTC. Protein: CASSSVESRGYTF.

The gene calls are TRBV6-5 and TRBJ2-1; no clear D. Between the trimmed V and J ends, which lost 6 bases and 8 bases, there was a span of 14 bases. The CDR3 sequence is 13 residues long. Germline V gene lookup returns CDR1 MNHEY and CDR2 SVGAGI. As DNA, the CDR3 is TGTGCCAGCAGACTACATACTGCGGATGAGCAGTTCTTC. Amino acids: CASRLHTADEQFF.

The chain combines TRBV7-9 with TRBJ1-6, with D possibly being TRBD1 (5 bases). From germline, CDR1 is SEHNR and CDR2 FQNEAQ (reference sequence). V lost 1 base to trimming and J lost 9 bases, with 10 bases between them. The CDR3 runs 14 residues. As DNA, the CDR3 is TGTGCCAGCAGCTTAGGCAGGGCCGGTTCACCCCTCCACTTT. Its protein product is CASSLGRAGSPLHF.

The chain carries TRBV11-1 and TRBJ2-1; D may be TRBD2 (5 bases). Between the trimmed V and J ends, which lost 1 base and 12 bases, there was a span of 16 bases. The CDR3 is made up of 14 amino acids. The germline gives CDR1 SGHAT, CDR2 FQDESV (reference sequence). This CDR3 is CASSLERYSSGQFF. The CDR3 coding sequence is TGTGCCAGCAGCTTAGAGCGGTACTCCTCGGGGCAGTTCTTC.

This clonotype was detected once. The V gene is TRBV7-8, the J gene TRBJ1-1; unclear D gene. Trimming took off 5 bases at V and 1 base at J, with 14 bases between the two ends. There are 15 residues in the CDR3. The germline V gene has CDR1 SGHVS and CDR2 FQNEAQ. This CDR3 reads CASSPLIGRNTEAFF. DNA for the CDR3: TGTGCCAGCAGCCCCCTGATAGGGAGGAACACTGAAGCTTTCTTT.

CDR3 region: CASSVSSFFYNEQFF. CDR3 sequence (DNA): TGTGCCAGCAGCGTCTCGTCCTTCTTCTACAATGAGCAGTTCTTC. This chain uses TRBV9 with TRBJ2-1; the D is unclear. CDR3 size: 15 residues. Germline V lookup: CDR1 SGDLS, CDR2 YYNGEE. Trimming stripped 2 bases from V and 3 bases from J, with 12 bases between. The full variable domain, rest sourced from reference TRBV9 and TRBJ2-1, is DSGVTQTPKHLITATGQRVTLRCSPRSGDLSVYWYQQSLDQGLQFLIQYYNGEERAKGNILERFSAQQFPDLHSELNLSSLELGDSALYFCASSVSSFFYNEQFFGPGTRLTVL.

The gene calls are TRBV15 and TRBJ2-5, with D possibly being TRBD1 (8 bases). The CDR3 length is 16 residues. Trimming removed 4 bases at V and 4 bases at J, with 19 bases between. CDR1 is LNHNV, CDR2 YYDKDF, per germline (reference sequence). The CDR3 protein is CATSTIMDREGETQYF. For the CDR3, the DNA is TGTGCCACCAGCACGATAATGGACAGGGAGGGAGAGACCCAGTACTTC.

V usage is TRBV13 and J usage is TRBJ2-6; TRBD1 aligns across 7 bases. Germline CDR1 reads PRHDT; CDR2 reads FYEKMQ (reference sequence). J lost 0 bases, V lost 8 bases, and 4 bases had no gene match. This CDR3 region has 15 residues. In DNA, the CDR3 is TGTGCCAGCCTGGGACAGCGCTCTGGGGCCAACGTCCTGACTTTC. Translation gives CASLGQRSGANVLTF.

This clonotype has more than one count but fewer than ten. V and J are TRBV14 and TRBJ2-1; no firm D call. V was clipped by 2 bases and J by 4 bases, with 0 bases between them. CDR1 and CDR2 from the germline V gene are SGHDN and FVKESK. The CDR3 contains 11 residues. The CDR3 DNA is TGTGCCAGCAGCCAATACAATGAGCAGTTCTTC. As protein: CASSQYNEQFF.

The V call is TRBV7-8, the J call TRBJ2-1, with TRBD2 matching 12 bases. The CDR3 is 16 amino acids. V dropped 0 bases and J dropped 4; count of bases not matched to a gene: 1. CDR1 is SGHVS and CDR2 is FQNEAQ in the germline V gene. The CDR3 sequence is CASSLALAGGYNEQFF. CDR3 coding DNA: TGTGCCAGCAGCTTAGCACTAGCGGGAGGATACAATGAGCAGTTCTTC.

J is TRBJ2-5 and V is TRBV11-2; 12 bases are a match to TRBD2. This CDR3 comprises 15 residues. Looked up from germline, CDR1 is SGHAT and CDR2 is FQNNGV. V was pared by 2 bases and J by 5 bases, with 3 bases of the junction left unmatched. This CDR3 is CASSLTSGGLETQYF. In DNA, the CDR3 is TGTGCCAGCAGCTTAACTAGCGGGGGGCTGGAGACCCAGTACTTC.

The chain couples TRBV11-1 to TRBJ1-2; 8 bases fit TRBD1. Looked up from germline, CDR1 is SGHAT and CDR2 is FQDESV (reference sequence). This CDR3 has 15 amino acids. The ends lost 5 bases at V and 4 bases at J; junction bases unmatched: 9. In DNA, the CDR3 is TGTGCCAGCAGCCCTCGACAGGGGATTAGCTATGGCTACACCTTC. It yields the protein CASSPRQGISYGYTF.

J is TRBJ2-1 and V is TRBV5-1, with D perhaps matching TRBD2 (5 bases). CDR1 is SGHRS and CDR2 is YFSETQ in the germline V gene. The V gene lost 3 bases and the J gene lost 8 bases, with 15 bases spanning the gap. The CDR3 extends over 14 amino acids. The CDR3 here is CASSSEVPRDEQFF. In nucleotides, the CDR3 is TGCGCCAGCAGCTCGGAGGTGCCCCGGGATGAGCAGTTCTTC.

The rearrangement joins TRBV5-1 to TRBJ2-3; D not resolved. CDR3 length equals 13 residues. Germline V gives CDR1 SGHRS, CDR2 YFSETQ. V shed 2 bases and J shed 3 bases, with 7 bases lying between them. The DNA for the CDR3 is TGCGCCAGCAGCTTATTTCGAACAGATACGCAGTATTTT. This gives the protein CASSLFRTDTQYF.

V and J are TRBV14 and TRBJ2-3, with TRBD2 matching 13 bases. Per germline, CDR1 SGHDN and CDR2 FVKESK. The CDR3 is 16 amino acids. The junction had 10 bases not matched to a gene; V was cut back by 6 bases and J by 7 bases. The CDR3 nucleotides read TGTGCCAGCAGTTCCGGGACTAGCGGGAAGTGGAATACGCAGTATTTT. Its protein is CASSSGTSGKWNTQYF.

This sequence joins TRBV19 and TRBJ2-4; tentatively, D is TRBD1 (5 bases). Per the germline V gene, CDR1 is LNHDA and CDR2 is SQIVND (reference sequence). The CDR3 runs to 14 residues. V shed 2 bases and J shed 10 bases, with 15 bases lying between them. CDR3 coding DNA: TGTGCCAGTAGTATAAGGATGGATTCAGGGATTCAGTACTTC. This codes for CASSIRMDSGIQYF.

The V and J genes are TRBV2 and TRBJ1-5; D is ambiguous. V was pared by 2 bases and J by 1 base, with 12 bases between. The germline gives CDR1 SNHLY, CDR2 FYNNEI. This CDR3 comprises 16 residues. The CDR3 region has the DNA TGTGCCAGCAGTGAACGTGACCCCTGGAGCAATCAGCCCCAGCATTTT. Its translation is CASSERDPWSNQPQHF.